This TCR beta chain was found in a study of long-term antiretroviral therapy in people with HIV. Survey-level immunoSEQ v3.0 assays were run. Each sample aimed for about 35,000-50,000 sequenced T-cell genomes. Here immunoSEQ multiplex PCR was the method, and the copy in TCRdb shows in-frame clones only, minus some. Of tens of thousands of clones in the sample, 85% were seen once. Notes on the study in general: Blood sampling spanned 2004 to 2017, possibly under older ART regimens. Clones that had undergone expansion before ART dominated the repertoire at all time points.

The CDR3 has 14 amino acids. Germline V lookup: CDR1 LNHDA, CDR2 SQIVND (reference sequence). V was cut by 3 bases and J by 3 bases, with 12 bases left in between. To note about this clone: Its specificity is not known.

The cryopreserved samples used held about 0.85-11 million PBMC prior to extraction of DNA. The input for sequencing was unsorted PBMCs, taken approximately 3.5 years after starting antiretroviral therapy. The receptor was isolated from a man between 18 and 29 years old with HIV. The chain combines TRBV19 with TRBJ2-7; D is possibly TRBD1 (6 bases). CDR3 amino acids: CASSITLGHYEQYF. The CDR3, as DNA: TGTGCCAGTAGTATTACTTTGGGACACTACGAGCAGTACTTC.